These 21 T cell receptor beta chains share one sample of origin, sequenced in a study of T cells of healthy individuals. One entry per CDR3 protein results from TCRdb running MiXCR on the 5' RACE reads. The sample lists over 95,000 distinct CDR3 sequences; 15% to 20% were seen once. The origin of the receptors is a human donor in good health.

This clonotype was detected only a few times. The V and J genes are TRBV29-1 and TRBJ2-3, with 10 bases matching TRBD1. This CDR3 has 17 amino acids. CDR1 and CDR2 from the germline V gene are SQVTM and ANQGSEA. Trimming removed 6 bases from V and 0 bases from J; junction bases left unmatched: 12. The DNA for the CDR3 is TGCAGCGTAGTCCCGGGACAGGGGTCAAACAGCACAGATACGCAGTATTTT. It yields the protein CSVVPGQGSNSTDTQYF.

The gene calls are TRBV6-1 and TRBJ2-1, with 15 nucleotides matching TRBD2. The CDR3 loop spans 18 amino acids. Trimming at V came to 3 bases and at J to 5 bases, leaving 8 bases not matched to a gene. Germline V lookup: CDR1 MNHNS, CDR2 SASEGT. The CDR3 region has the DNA TGTGCCAGCAGTGAGCTGGGGACTAGCGGGGGGCCCAACAATGAGCAGTTCTTC. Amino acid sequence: CASSELGTSGGPNNEQFF.

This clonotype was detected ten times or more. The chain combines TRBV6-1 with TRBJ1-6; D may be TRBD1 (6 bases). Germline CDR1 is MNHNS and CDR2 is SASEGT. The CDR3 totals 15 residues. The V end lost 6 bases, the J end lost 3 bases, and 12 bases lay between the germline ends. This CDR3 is CASREGQVYNSPLHF. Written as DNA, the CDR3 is TGTGCCAGCAGAGAGGGACAAGTCTATAATTCACCCCTCCACTTT.

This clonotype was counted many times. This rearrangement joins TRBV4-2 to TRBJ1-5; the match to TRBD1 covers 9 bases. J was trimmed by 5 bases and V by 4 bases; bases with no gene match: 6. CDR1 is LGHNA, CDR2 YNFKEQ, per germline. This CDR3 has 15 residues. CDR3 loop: CASSLRQGDDQPQHF. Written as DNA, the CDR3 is TGTGCCAGCAGCCTTAGACAGGGGGACGATCAGCCCCAGCATTTT.

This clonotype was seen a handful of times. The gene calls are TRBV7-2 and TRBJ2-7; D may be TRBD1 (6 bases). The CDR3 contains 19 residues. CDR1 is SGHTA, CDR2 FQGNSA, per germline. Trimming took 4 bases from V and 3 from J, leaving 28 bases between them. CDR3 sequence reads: CASSSVRIKQGHRIYEQYF. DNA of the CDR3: TGTGCCAGCAGCTCCGTAAGGATCAAACAGGGACATCGGATCTACGAGCAGTACTTC.

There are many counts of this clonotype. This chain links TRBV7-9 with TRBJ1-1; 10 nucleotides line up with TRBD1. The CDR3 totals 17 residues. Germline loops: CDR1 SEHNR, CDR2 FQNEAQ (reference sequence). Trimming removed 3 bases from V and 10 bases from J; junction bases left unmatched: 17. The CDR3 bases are TGTGCCAGCAGCTTGATAGGACAGGGGGTCTTAGCCCGATCAGCTTTCTTT. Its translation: CASSLIGQGVLARSAFF. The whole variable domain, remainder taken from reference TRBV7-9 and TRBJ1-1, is DTGVSQNPRHKITKRGQNVTFRCDPISEHNRLYWYRQTLGQGPEFLTYFQNEAQLEKSRLLSDRFSAERPKGSFSTLEIQRTEQGDSAMYLCASSLIGQGVLARSAFFGQGTRLTVV.

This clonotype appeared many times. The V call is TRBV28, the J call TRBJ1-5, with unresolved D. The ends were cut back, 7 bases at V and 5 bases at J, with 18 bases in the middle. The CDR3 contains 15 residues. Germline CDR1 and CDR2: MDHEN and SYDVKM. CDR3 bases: TGTGCCAGCAACCCTCAGTGGAGTGGGGATCAGCCCCAGCATTTT. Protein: CASNPQWSGDQPQHF.

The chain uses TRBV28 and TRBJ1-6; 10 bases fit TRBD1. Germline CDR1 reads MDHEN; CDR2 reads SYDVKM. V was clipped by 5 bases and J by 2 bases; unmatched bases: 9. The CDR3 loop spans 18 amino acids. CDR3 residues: CASSPETGGAAYNSPLHF. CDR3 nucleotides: TGTGCCAGCAGTCCCGAGACAGGGGGCGCGGCCTATAATTCACCCCTCCACTTT.

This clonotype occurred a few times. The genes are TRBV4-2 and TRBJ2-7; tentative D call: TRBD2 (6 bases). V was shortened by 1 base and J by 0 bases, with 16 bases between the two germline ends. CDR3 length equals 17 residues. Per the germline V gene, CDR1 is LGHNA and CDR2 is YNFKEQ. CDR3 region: CASSQGVRRDYSYEQYF. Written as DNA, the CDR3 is TGTGCCAGCAGCCAAGGGGTTCGGCGGGATTACTCCTACGAGCAGTACTTC.

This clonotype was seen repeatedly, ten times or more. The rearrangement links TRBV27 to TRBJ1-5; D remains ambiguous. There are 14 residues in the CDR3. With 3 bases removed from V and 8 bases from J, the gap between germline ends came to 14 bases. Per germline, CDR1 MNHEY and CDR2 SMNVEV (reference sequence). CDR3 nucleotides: TGTGCCAGCAGTTTCCTCCCATTTTGGGAGCCCCAGCATTTT. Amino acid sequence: CASSFLPFWEPQHF.

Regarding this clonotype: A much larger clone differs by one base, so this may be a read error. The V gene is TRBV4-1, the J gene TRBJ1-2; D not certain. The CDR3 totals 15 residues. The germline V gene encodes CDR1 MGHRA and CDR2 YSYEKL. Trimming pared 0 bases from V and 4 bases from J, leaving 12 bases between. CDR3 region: CASSQDGLQIYGYTF. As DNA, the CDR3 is TGCGCCAGCAGCCAAGATGGACTCCAGATCTATGGCTACACCTTC.

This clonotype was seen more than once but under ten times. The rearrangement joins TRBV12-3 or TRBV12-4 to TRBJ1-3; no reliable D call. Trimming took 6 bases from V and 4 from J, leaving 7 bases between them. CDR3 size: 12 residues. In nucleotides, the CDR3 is TGTGCCAGCAGGCCCGGGGGAAACACCATATATTTT. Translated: CASRPGGNTIYF.

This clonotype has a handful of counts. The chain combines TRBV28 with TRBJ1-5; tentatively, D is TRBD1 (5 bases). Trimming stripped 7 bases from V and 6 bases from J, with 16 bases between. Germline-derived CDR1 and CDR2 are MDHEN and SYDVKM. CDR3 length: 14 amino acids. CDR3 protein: CASTFDRRSQPQHF. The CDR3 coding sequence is TGTGCCAGCACCTTCGACAGACGCTCTCAGCCCCAGCATTTT. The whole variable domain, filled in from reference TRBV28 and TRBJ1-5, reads DVKVTQSSRYLVKRTGEKVFLECVQDMDHENMFWYRQDPGLGLRLIYFSYDVKMKEKGDIPEGYSVSREKKERFSLILESASTNQTSMYLCASTFDRRSQPQHFGDGTRLSIL.

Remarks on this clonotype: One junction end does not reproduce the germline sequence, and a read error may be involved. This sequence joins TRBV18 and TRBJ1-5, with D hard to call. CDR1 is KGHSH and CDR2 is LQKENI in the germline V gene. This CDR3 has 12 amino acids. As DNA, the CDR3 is TGTGTCAGCTCCGCCGGGAATCAGCCCCAGCATTTT. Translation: CVSSAGNQPQHF. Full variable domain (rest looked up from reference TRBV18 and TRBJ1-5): NAGVMQNPRHLVRRRGQEARLRCSPMKGHSHVYWYRQLPEEGLKFMVYLQKENIIDESGMPKERFSAEFPKEGPSILRIQQVVRGDSAAYFCVSSAGNQPQHFGDGTRLSIL.

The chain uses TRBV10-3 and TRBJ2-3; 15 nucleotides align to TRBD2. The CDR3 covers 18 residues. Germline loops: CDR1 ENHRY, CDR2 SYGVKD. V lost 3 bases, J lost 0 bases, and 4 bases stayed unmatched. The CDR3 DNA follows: TGTGCCATCAGTGACTACGGGACTAGCGGGGGGAGCACAGATACGCAGTATTTT. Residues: CAISDYGTSGGSTDTQYF.

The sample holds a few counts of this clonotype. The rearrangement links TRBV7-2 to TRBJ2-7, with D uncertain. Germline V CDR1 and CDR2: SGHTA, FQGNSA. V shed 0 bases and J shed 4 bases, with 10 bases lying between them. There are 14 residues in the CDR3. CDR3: CASSLAAGEYEQYF. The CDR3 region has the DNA TGTGCCAGCAGCTTAGCAGCTGGAGAGTACGAGCAGTACTTC. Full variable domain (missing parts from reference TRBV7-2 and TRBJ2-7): GAGVSQSPSNKVTEKGKDVELRCDPISGHTALYWYRQSLGQGLEFLIYFQGNSAPDKSGLPSDRFSAERTGGSVSTLTIQRTQQEDSAVYLCASSLAAGEYEQYFGPGTRLTVT.

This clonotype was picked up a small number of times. The CDR3 bases are TGTGCCAGCCCCCCCGTTTACAGAGAGGGTCAAGAGACCCAGTACTTC. Encoded protein: CASPPVYREGQETQYF. The chain uses TRBV7-9 and TRBJ2-5; tentatively, D is TRBD2 (5 bases). The CDR3 consists of 16 residues. Germline CDR1 and CDR2: SEHNR and FQNEAQ (reference sequence). Trimming took off 8 bases at V and 2 bases at J, with 21 bases between the two ends.

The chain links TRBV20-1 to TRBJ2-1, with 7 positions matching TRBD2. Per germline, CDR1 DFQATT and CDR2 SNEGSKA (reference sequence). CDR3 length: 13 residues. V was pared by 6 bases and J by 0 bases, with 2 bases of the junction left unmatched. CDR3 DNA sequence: TGCAGTGCCGAGCGGGACTCCTACAATGAGCAGTTCTTC. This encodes CSAERDSYNEQFF.

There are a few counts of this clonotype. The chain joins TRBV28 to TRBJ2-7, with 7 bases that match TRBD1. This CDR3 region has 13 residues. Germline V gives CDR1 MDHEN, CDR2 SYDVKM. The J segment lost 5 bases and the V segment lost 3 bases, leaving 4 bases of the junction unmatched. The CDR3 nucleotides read TGTGCCAGCAGTTTGGACAGGAGACACGAGCAGTACTTC. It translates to CASSLDRRHEQYF.

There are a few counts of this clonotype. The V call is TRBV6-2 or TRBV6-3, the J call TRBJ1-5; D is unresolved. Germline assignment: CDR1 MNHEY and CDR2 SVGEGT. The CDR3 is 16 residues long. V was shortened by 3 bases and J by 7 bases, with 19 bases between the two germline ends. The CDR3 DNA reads TGTGCCAGCAGTTATACCGAATGGTGGAACGGACAGCCCCAGCATTTT. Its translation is CASSYTEWWNGQPQHF.

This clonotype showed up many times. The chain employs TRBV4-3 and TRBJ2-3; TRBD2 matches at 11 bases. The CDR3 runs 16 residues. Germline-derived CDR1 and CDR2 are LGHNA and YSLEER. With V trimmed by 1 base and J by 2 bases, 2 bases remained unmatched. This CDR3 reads CASSQGLAGTTDTQYF. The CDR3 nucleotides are TGCGCCAGCAGCCAAGGACTAGCGGGGACCACAGATACGCAGTATTTT.